This T cell receptor beta chain was identified in a study of blood T cell repertoires in COVID-19. In the study overall: In each case, the material was cDNA or gDNA derived from T cells, B-cell-depleted T cells, or PBMCs.

TCRdb keeps only in-frame clones here, not all; method: immunoSEQ multiplex PCR. The sample includes 140,000 to 150,000 clones, around 89% seen only once; the top ten take around an eighth. Germline V lookup: CDR1 GTSNPN, CDR2 SVGIG (reference sequence). Trimming took 5 bases from V and 3 from J, leaving 8 bases between them. The CDR3 totals 11 residues. The rearrangement links TRBV30 to TRBJ2-7; possibly TRBD2 for D (6 bases). The sample was peripheral blood. This TCR was recovered from a man aged 18 to 30 with COVID-19, enrolled during active disease. The CDR3 loop is CAWGGSYEQYF. Written as DNA, the CDR3 is TGTGCCTGGGGAGGGAGCTACGAGCAGTACTTC.